These T cell receptor beta chains were read from a single sample in a study of blood T cell repertoires in COVID-19. The protocol was immunoSEQ multiplex PCR, while the TCRdb copy is restricted to in-frame clones and leaves out a portion. The data show 25,000 to 30,000 clones, under 80% seen once. Sequences were obtained from peripheral blood. These receptors all stem from a man aged 70 or older with acute or convalescent COVID-19. CDR3s include the opening cysteine and the closing phenylalanine or tryptophan. D genes are given only for firm matches. Clone size is not always given. Where it is, it says once, few, many or a class for expanded clones.

DNA	CDR3	size	D	J	V
TGTGCCAGCAGCTTCAGGGGGGACAGGGTAAACACCGGGGAGCTGTTTTTT	CASSFRGDRVNTGELFF	.	TRBD1	TRBJ2-2	TRBV7-3
TGTGCCAGCAGCCCGGTCAGGTCTGGTGAAGCTTTCTTT	CASSPVRSGEAFF	.	.	TRBJ1-1	TRBV12-3/TRBV12-4
TGTGCCAGCAGCGTGAGTTCTAGCACAGATACGCAGTATTTT	CASSVSSSTDTQYF	.	.	TRBJ2-3	TRBV9
TGCGCCAGCAGCCAAGGCGCCGAGCAGTACTTC	CASSQGAEQYF	many	.	TRBJ2-7	TRBV4-1
TGCGCCAGCAGCTTCGGCGGGGGGGCCCCAGATACGCAGTATTTT	CASSFGGGAPDTQYF	.	TRBD2	TRBJ2-3	TRBV5-1
TGTGCCAGCAGTTCGTTATACAATGAGCAGTTCTTC	CASSSLYNEQFF	once	.	TRBJ2-1	TRBV28
TGTGCCAGCAGCCGACCACAGGGAGCGCAGTTCTTC	CASSRPQGAQFF	.	.	TRBJ2-1	TRBV7-2
TGCGCCAGCGTACAGGGGGCGCCAACCGGGGAGCTGTTTTTT	CASVQGAPTGELFF	few	TRBD1	TRBJ2-2	TRBV10-1
TGCAGTGCTAGTCAGTTTGGGGGCCTCTCCTATAATTCACCCCTCCACTTT	CSASQFGGLSYNSPLHF	.	.	TRBJ1-6	TRBV20-1
TGCGCCAGCAGCACCGGGAGACAGACTGAAGCTTTCTTT	CASSTGRQTEAFF	.	.	TRBJ1-1	TRBV5-1
TGTGCCAGCTCCCCGACAGGGGGGGACCAGCCCCAGCATTTT	CASSPTGGDQPQHF	.	TRBD1	TRBJ1-5	TRBV18
TGTGCCAGCAGCTTTAATACAGAACAGGGGGGGGCTTTCTTT	CASSFNTEQGGAFF	.	TRBD1	TRBJ1-1	TRBV7-9
TGTGCCAGCTCACCGATGTCTAGCGGGGGGAACAATGAGCAGTTCTTC	CASSPMSSGGNNEQFF	.	TRBD2	TRBJ2-1	TRBV18
TGCGCCAGCAGCCACGGACAGGGTTCCTACGAGCAGTACTTC	CASSHGQGSYEQYF	once	TRBD1	TRBJ2-7	TRBV5-1
TGTGCCAGCAGCCGCCCCGGAGGCACAGATACGCAGTATTTT	CASSRPGGTDTQYF	.	.	TRBJ2-3	TRBV5-8
TGTGCCAGCAGCATCGGACAGGGCAAAAACATTCAGTACTTC	CASSIGQGKNIQYF	.	TRBD1	TRBJ2-4	TRBV9
TGTGCCACCAGCAGAGATCACCAGGGGGCACAGCCCCAGCATTTT	CATSRDHQGAQPQHF	few	TRBD1	TRBJ1-5	TRBV15
TGCGCCAGCAGCTTGGCTCGGGACAGGGCCAACTATGGCTACACCTTC	CASSLARDRANYGYTF	.	TRBD1	TRBJ1-2	TRBV5-1
TGTGCCAGCAGTCCCGGAGCTCCCGGCTACACCTTC	CASSPGAPGYTF	.	.	TRBJ1-2	TRBV12-3/TRBV12-4
TGTGCCAGCATGGGCGGGGGGTCAGGAGATGAGCAGTTCTTC	CASMGGGSGDEQFF	.	TRBD2	TRBJ2-1	TRBV6-5
TGTGCCAGCAGCCTGACAGGGTCCGAGACCCAGTACTTC	CASSLTGSETQYF	.	TRBD1	TRBJ2-5	TRBV27
TGTGCCAGCAGCTTAGTTGGGCTAGCGGGGTTCGCGGATACGCAGTATTTT	CASSLVGLAGFADTQYF	.	TRBD2	TRBJ2-3	TRBV7-2
TGTGCCAGCCGGGAAACAGGGGGGCGGACTCCCGAAGCTTTCTTT	CASRETGGRTPEAFF	few	TRBD1	TRBJ1-1	TRBV18
TGTGCCAGCTTTGACAGGATGAACACTGAAGCTTTCTTT	CASFDRMNTEAFF	.	.	TRBJ1-1	TRBV28
TGTGCCAGCAGCTTAGGACTAGCGGTTACCTACGAGCAGTACTTC	CASSLGLAVTYEQYF	.	TRBD2	TRBJ2-7	TRBV7-9
TGTGCCACCAGTGATACCTTCATACTAGATACGCAGTATTTT	CATSDTFILDTQYF	.	.	TRBJ2-3	TRBV24-1
TGTGCCAGCAGCTCCCAACAGACAATCTATGAAGCTTTCTTT	CASSSQQTIYEAFF	.	.	TRBJ1-1	TRBV7-2
TGTGCCAGCAGTTCCGGACAGGTACTTCATTCACCCCTCCACTTT	CASSSGQVLHSPLHF	.	TRBD1	TRBJ1-6	TRBV6-2/TRBV6-3
TGTGCCAGCAGCGTTGGGGGGTTCAGTCAGCCCCAGCATTTT	CASSVGGFSQPQHF	.	.	TRBJ1-5	TRBV6-5
TGCGCCAGCAGCCAAGAAAGGACTAGAGGCTGGGAGCAGTTCTTC	CASSQERTRGWEQFF	.	TRBD2	TRBJ2-1	TRBV4-1